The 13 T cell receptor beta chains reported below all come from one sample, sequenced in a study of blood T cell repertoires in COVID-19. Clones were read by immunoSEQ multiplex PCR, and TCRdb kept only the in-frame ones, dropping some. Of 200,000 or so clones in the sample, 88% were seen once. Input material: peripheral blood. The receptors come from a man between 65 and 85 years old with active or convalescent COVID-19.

The CDR3 DNA follows: TGTGCCAGCAGTTACTCCGCGGGGGGAACCTACGAGCAGTACTTC. Protein sequence: CASSYSAGGTYEQYF. V usage is TRBV6-5 and J usage is TRBJ2-7; 8 bases are a match to TRBD2. Trimming cost V 0 bases and J 2 bases; bases outside gene matches: 3. This CDR3 region has 15 residues. Germline-derived CDR1 and CDR2 are MNHEY and SVGAGI.

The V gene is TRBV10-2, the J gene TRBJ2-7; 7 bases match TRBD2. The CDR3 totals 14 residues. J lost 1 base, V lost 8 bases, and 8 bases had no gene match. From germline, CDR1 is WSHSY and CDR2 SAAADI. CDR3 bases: TGCGCCAGCCGAAGACCGGGAGGTTCCTACGAGCAGTACTTC. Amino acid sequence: CASRRPGGSYEQYF.

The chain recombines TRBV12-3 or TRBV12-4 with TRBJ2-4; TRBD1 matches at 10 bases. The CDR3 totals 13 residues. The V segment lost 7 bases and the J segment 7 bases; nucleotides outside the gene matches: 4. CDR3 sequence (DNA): TGTGCCAGCACCCCGGGACAGGGGAACATTCAGTACTTC. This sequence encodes CASTPGQGNIQYF.

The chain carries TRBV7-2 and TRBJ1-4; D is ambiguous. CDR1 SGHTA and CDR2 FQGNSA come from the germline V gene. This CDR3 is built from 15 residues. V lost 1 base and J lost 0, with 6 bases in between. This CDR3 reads CASSLDTATNEKLFF. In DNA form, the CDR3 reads TGTGCCAGCAGCTTAGATACGGCAACTAATGAAAAACTGTTTTTT.

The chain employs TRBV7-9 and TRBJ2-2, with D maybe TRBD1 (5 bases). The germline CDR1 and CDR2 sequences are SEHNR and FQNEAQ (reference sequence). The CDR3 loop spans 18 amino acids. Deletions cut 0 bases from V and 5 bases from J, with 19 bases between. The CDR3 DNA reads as TGTGCCAGCAGCTTAGCACAGGCGCAACACTTCTGGACCGGGGAGCTGTTTTTT. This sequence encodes CASSLAQAQHFWTGELFF.

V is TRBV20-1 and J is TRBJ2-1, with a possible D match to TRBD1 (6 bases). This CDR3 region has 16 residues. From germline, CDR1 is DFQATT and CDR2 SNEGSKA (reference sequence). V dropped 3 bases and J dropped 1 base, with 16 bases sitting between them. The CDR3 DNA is TGCAGTGCTAGTATCCCCGGGCAGGGGTCCTACAATGAGCAGTTCTTC. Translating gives CSASIPGQGSYNEQFF.

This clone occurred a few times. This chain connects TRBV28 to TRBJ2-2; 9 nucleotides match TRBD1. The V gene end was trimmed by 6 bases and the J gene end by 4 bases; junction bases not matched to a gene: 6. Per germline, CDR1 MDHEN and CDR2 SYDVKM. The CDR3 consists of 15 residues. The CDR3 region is CASSGDRESTGELFF. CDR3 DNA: TGTGCCAGCAGCGGGGACAGGGAGAGCACCGGGGAGCTGTTTTTT.

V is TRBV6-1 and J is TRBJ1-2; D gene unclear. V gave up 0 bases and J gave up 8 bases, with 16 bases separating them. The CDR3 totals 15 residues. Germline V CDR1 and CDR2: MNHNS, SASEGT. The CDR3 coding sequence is TGTGCCAGCAGTGAAGCGGCACGAGGGATGGGAGGCTACACCTTC. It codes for CASSEAARGMGGYTF.

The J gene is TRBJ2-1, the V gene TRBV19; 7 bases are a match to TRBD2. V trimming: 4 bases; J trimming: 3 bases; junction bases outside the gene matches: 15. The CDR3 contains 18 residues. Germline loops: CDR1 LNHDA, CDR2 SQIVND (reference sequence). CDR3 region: CASSTGRWGGSGYNEQFF. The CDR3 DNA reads TGTGCCAGTAGTACTGGGAGGTGGGGCGGGAGTGGCTACAATGAGCAGTTCTTC.

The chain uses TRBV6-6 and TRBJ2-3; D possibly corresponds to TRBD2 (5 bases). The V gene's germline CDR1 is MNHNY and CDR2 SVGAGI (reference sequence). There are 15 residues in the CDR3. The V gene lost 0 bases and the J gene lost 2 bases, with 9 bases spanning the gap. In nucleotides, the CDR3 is TGTGCCAGCAGTTACTCAGGTAGCGCCACAGATACGCAGTATTTT. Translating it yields CASSYSGSATDTQYF.

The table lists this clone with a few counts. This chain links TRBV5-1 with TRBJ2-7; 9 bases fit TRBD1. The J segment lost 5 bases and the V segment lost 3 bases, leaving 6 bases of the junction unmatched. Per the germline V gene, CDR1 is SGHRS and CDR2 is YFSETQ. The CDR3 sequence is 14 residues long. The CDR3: CASSSGQGTDEQYF. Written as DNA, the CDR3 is TGCGCCAGCAGCTCGGGACAGGGAACGGACGAGCAGTACTTC.

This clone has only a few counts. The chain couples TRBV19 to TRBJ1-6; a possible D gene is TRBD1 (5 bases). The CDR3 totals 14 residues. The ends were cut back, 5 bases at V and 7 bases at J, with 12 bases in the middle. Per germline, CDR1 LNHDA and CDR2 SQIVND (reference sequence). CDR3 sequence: CASSPMGGNSPLHF. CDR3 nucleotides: TGTGCCAGTAGTCCCATGGGGGGAAATTCACCCCTCCACTTT.

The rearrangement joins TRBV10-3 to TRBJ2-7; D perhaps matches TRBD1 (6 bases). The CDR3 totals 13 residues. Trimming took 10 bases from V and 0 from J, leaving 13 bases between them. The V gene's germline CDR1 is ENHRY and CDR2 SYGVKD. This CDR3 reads CATSPQGSYEQYF. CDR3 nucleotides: TGTGCCACCTCTCCACAGGGCTCCTACGAGCAGTACTTC.